At least ten counts were recorded for the clone carrying this T cell receptor beta chain. Its antigen is still unknown. The V gene end was trimmed by 2 bases and the J gene end by 4 bases; junction bases not matched to a gene: 9. This CDR3 has 16 amino acids. CDR1 and CDR2 (germline): MNHEY, SMNVEV (reference sequence). The source of the sample is a study of post-analysis software for immune sequencing data. General observations from the study: When compared against controls, multiple sclerosis patients showed significantly lower normalized Chao1 diversity. There were five TRBV segments more frequent in patients than controls, and TRBV5-6, TRBV5-1 and TRBV20-1 were among them.

The authors incorporated unique molecular identifiers into the TCR beta cDNA libraries. A single record per CDR3 protein comes from TCRdb applying MiXCR to the PCR reads. The sample has approximately 150,000 distinct CDR3 sequences, around 30% seen once. The chain carries TRBV27 and TRBJ1-2; 8 bases match TRBD1. This sequence originates from a girl aged 10-17 years with multiple sclerosis. Material: blood. CDR3 residues: CASSLTVPTGAYGYTF. The CDR3 DNA sequence: TGTGCCAGCAGTTTAACCGTACCGACAGGGGCCTATGGCTACACCTTC.